Listed here is a single TCR beta chain. Its specificity is unknown. The sample belongs to a study of long-term antiretroviral therapy in people with HIV. The study's findings and limits: In HIV, the repertoires covered a tighter span of CDR3 lengths than in controls. Dominance of pre-ART expanded clones persisted, fluctuating and often declining after ART.

At survey level, the immunoSEQ assay was run in its v3.0 version. Measured with immunoSEQ multiplex PCR; TCRdb has only the in-frame clones, and not every one. This table holds 26,000 or so clones, over 80% found once. CDR3 length: 16 amino acids. Germline CDR1 and CDR2: SEHNR and FQNEAQ (reference sequence). The V gene end was trimmed by 3 bases and the J gene end by 5 bases; junction bases not matched to a gene: 10. This chain uses TRBV7-9 with TRBJ1-2, with TRBD1 identical over 9 bases. The receptor was isolated from a man between 18 and 29 years old with HIV. The sample here was unsorted PBMCs, taken 0.8 years before starting antiretroviral therapy. The DNA of the CDR3 is TGTGCCAGCAGCTTCATCGCCCCGACAGGGGGGTATGGCTACACCTTC. This translates into CASSFIAPTGGYGYTF. Looking up the rest from reference TRBV7-9 and TRBJ1-2 gives the full variable domain: DTGVSQNPRHKITKRGQNVTFRCDPISEHNRLYWYRQTLGQGPEFLTYFQNEAQLEKSRLLSDRFSAERPKGSFSTLEIQRTEQGDSAMYLCASSFIAPTGGYGYTFGSGTRLTVV.